The 32 T cell receptor beta chains below all came from one sample that was sequenced in a study of memory CD4+ T cells and cytomegalovirus serostatus. The sort gate was single viable CD3+CD4+CD8-CD45RO+ cells for memory CD4+ T cells. Profiled with immunoSEQ multiplex PCR; TCRdb holds only in-frame clones, not every one. The sample has tens of thousands of clones; roughly 77% are singletons. The sequencing input was memory CD4+ T cells from blood. These receptors originate from an adult in good health and CMV-seropositive.

The chain couples TRBV6-5 to TRBJ1-4; 10 nucleotides match TRBD1. Trimming took 6 bases from V and 6 from J; bases not matched to a gene: 4. Germline CDR1 and CDR2: MNHEY and SVGAGI. The CDR3 is 14 amino acids. CDR3 in DNA: TGTGCCAGCAGCCGGACAGGGGGGGATGAAAAACTGTTTTTT. It yields the protein CASSRTGGDEKLFF.

This clone has only one observation. This chain links TRBV28 with TRBJ2-5; 7 nucleotides match TRBD2. The CDR3 consists of 14 residues. The ends lost 2 bases at V and 4 bases at J; junction bases unmatched: 4. From germline, CDR1 is MDHEN and CDR2 SYDVKM. The CDR3 nucleotides are TGTGCCAGCAGTTTAGCGGGAGCGGTAGAGACCCAGTACTTC. The encoded protein is CASSLAGAVETQYF.

The chain uses TRBV18 and TRBJ1-4, with D possibly matching TRBD1 (6 bases). Deletions cut 0 bases from V and 7 bases from J, with 12 bases between. CDR1 KGHSH and CDR2 LQKENI come from the germline V gene. The CDR3 consists of 15 residues. As DNA, the CDR3 is TGTGCCAGCTCACCACCGGCAGGGGCGGGTGAAAAACTGTTTTTT. As protein: CASSPPAGAGEKLFF.

This clone was seen a single time. The chain recombines TRBV5-6 with TRBJ2-7; D remains ambiguous. The ends were cut back, 0 bases at V and 0 bases at J, with 4 bases in the middle. This CDR3 region has 13 residues. From germline, CDR1 is SGHDT and CDR2 YYEEEE. The CDR3 spells CASSLVDSYEQYF. The CDR3 coding sequence is TGTGCCAGCAGCTTGGTGGACTCCTACGAGCAGTACTTC.

The V call is TRBV7-2, the J call TRBJ1-5; D ambiguous. Trimming cost V 5 bases and J 2 bases, with 7 bases left between them. Germline-derived CDR1 and CDR2 are SGHTA and FQGNSA. CDR3 length equals 13 residues. The DNA for the CDR3 is TGTGCCAGCAGCCGGGAGGGCAATCAGCCCCAGCATTTT. Translating it yields CASSREGNQPQHF.

Here the CDR3 DNA reads TGTGCCAGCAGCCCGGGACAGGGTTGGAGTGGAGAAGGCTACACCTTC. Its protein is CASSPGQGWSGEGYTF. The J gene is TRBJ1-2, the V gene TRBV11-2; 9 nucleotides line up with TRBD1. The ends lost 5 bases at V and 8 bases at J; junction bases unmatched: 15. Germline-derived CDR1 and CDR2 are SGHAT and FQNNGV. The CDR3 spans 16 residues.

The genes are TRBV29-1 and TRBJ1-1; D is undetermined. The CDR3 consists of 12 residues. The germline V and J ends were trimmed by 7 bases and 5 bases, with 14 bases remaining between them. Germline loops: CDR1 SQVTM, CDR2 ANQGSEA. This CDR3 is CSARTAGTEAFF. CDR3 DNA: TGCAGCGCTCGAACAGCGGGGACTGAAGCTTTCTTT.

The rearrangement joins TRBV29-1 to TRBJ1-5, with D perhaps TRBD1 (6 bases). The germline V gene encodes CDR1 SQVTM and CDR2 ANQGSEA. The CDR3 is 13 residues long. Trimming pared 4 bases from V and 7 bases from J, leaving 14 bases between. CDR3 DNA sequence: TGCAGCGTTGCTTCAGGGGACGGCCAGCCCCAGCATTTT. Protein product: CSVASGDGQPQHF.

The chain carries TRBV14 and TRBJ2-1; TRBD2 aligns across 13 bases. The J segment lost 5 bases and the V segment lost 4 bases, leaving 17 bases of the junction unmatched. Germline loops: CDR1 SGHDN, CDR2 FVKESK. The CDR3 contains 20 residues. The CDR3 protein is CASSLKTGLAGTLPHNEQFF. DNA of the CDR3: TGTGCCAGCAGCCTTAAGACGGGACTAGCGGGAACCCTGCCCCACAATGAGCAGTTCTTC.

The rearrangement joins TRBV6-5 to TRBJ1-3, with 7 bases matching TRBD1. Trimming at V came to 10 bases and at J to 2 bases, leaving 8 bases not matched to a gene. The CDR3 has 14 amino acids. Germline lookup yields CDR1 MNHEY and CDR2 SVGAGI. DNA of the CDR3: TGTGCCACCTCCCTAGACAGGGCTGGAAACACCATATATTTT. Translation: CATSLDRAGNTIYF.

The genes are TRBV15 and TRBJ1-2; 9 nucleotides line up with TRBD1. Germline values: CDR1 LNHNV, CDR2 YYDKDF (reference sequence). Germline trimming cut 2 bases from V and 8 bases from J; bases unmatched to any gene: 6. The CDR3 is made up of 14 amino acids. The CDR3, as DNA: TGTGCCACCAGCAGACTGGGGACAGGGAGAGGCTACACCTTC. Its translation: CATSRLGTGRGYTF. Combining the CDR3 with reference TRBV15 and TRBJ1-2 gives the whole variable domain DAMVIQNPRYQVTQFGKPVTLSCSQTLNHNVMYWYQQKSSQAPKLLFHYYDKDFNNEADTPDNFQSRRPNTSFCFLDIRSPGLGDTAMYLCATSRLGTGRGYTFGSGTRLTVV.

This clone appeared once. The chain recombines TRBV6-4 with TRBJ2-2; no clear D. The length of the CDR3 is 12 residues. Trimming removed 3 bases at V and 7 bases at J, with 6 bases between. Germline CDR1 is MRHNA and CDR2 is SNTAGT. The CDR3 sequence: CASSEVGGELFF. CDR3 sequence (DNA): TGTGCCAGCAGTGAGGTCGGCGGGGAGCTGTTTTTT.

V is TRBV6-1 and J is TRBJ1-1; D unresolved. Germline values: CDR1 MNHNS, CDR2 SASEGT. Trimming took off 2 bases at V and 4 bases at J, with 8 bases between the two ends. The CDR3 is 13 amino acids. The chain's CDR3 is CASSEKRATEAFF. CDR3 nucleotide sequence: TGTGCCAGCAGTGAAAAAAGGGCCACTGAAGCTTTCTTT.

A word on this clone: The same CDR3 can be traced to other DNA sequences in this sample. The chain carries TRBV18 and TRBJ1-5, with D uncertain. Between the trimmed V and J ends, which lost 3 bases and 3 bases, there was a span of 6 bases. This CDR3 spans 13 amino acids. Germline assignment: CDR1 KGHSH and CDR2 LQKENI. Here the CDR3 DNA reads TGTGCCAGCTCACCGGGTTTCAATCAGCCCCAGCATTTT. Protein product: CASSPGFNQPQHF.

J is TRBJ2-1 and V is TRBV6-5; no definite D call. From germline, CDR1 is MNHEY and CDR2 SVGAGI. Trimming pared 0 bases from V and 10 bases from J, leaving 10 bases between. This CDR3 spans 13 amino acids. This CDR3 is CASSYSYSLEQFF. DNA of the CDR3: TGTGCCAGCAGTTACTCGTACAGCCTCGAGCAGTTCTTC.

This clone was observed a single time. The V call is TRBV18, the J call TRBJ2-1; D may be TRBD1 (6 bases). Germline CDR1 reads KGHSH; CDR2 reads LQKENI. Trimming took off 4 bases at V and 6 bases at J, with 10 bases between the two ends. This CDR3 has 13 amino acids. CDR3 bases: TGTGCCAGCTCACTTGGACAGCTCAATGAGCAGTTCTTC. Translation: CASSLGQLNEQFF.

V gene TRBV27 combines with J gene TRBJ2-4; 7 nucleotides match TRBD1. The CDR3 is 13 amino acids. Germline lookup yields CDR1 MNHEY and CDR2 SMNVEV (reference sequence). Losses at the gene ends were 7 bases for V and 8 bases for J; bases not matched to a gene: 8. CDR3 nucleotides: TGTGCCAGCACCAGGGGGAACGGAGACATTCAGTACTTC. This gives the protein CASTRGNGDIQYF.

This chain uses TRBV10-1 with TRBJ1-2; D is perhaps TRBD1 (6 bases). Trimming took 3 bases from V and 3 from J, leaving 8 bases between them. CDR3 length: 13 amino acids. Germline CDR1 and CDR2: WNHNN and SYGVQD (reference sequence). CDR3 bases: TGCGCCAGCAGTGACCGGACAGACTATGGCTACACCTTC. Translating it yields CASSDRTDYGYTF.

The J gene is TRBJ2-5, the V gene TRBV9; the match to TRBD2 covers 8 bases. Germline CDR1 SGDLS, CDR2 YYNGEE. J was trimmed by 3 bases and V by 0 bases; bases with no gene match: 4. CDR3 length: 15 amino acids. CDR3 nucleotides: TGTGCCAGCAGCGTAGCTGGTAGCGGGGAAGAGACCCAGTACTTC. Its translation is CASSVAGSGEETQYF.

The chain recombines TRBV5-6 with TRBJ2-7; D is unresolved. The germline V gene has CDR1 SGHDT and CDR2 YYEEEE. Trimming removed 3 bases at V and 6 bases at J, with 19 bases between. The CDR3 spans 15 residues. The CDR3 bases are TGTGCCAGCAGCTCCACTCCAGCAACAACCTTCGAGCAGTACGTC. Translated: CASSSTPATTFEQYV.

The chain is built from TRBV7-7 and TRBJ2-2; maybe TRBD1 (5 bases). The CDR3 runs to 14 residues. Trimming took off 5 bases at V and 4 bases at J, with 11 bases between the two ends. The germline gives CDR1 SSHAT, CDR2 FNYEAQ (reference sequence). CDR3 region: CASSREQGTGELFF. For the CDR3, the DNA is TGTGCCAGCAGCAGAGAGCAGGGCACCGGGGAGCTGTTTTTT.

Points on this clone: The identical CDR3 is also encoded by other nucleotide sequences in the sample. Written as DNA, the CDR3 is TGTGCCAGCAGCGTAGGTTTGGGAGATACGCAGTATTTT. It translates to CASSVGLGDTQYF. The chain recombines TRBV9 with TRBJ2-3; D remains ambiguous. Trimming cost V 0 bases and J 5 bases, with 7 bases left between them. CDR3 length equals 13 residues. The germline CDR1 and CDR2 sequences are SGDLS and YYNGEE.

This chain joins TRBV4-3 and TRBJ2-5; the D gene is possibly TRBD1 (5 bases). Trimming removed 0 bases from V and 6 bases from J, with 17 bases in between. This CDR3 is built from 16 residues. CDR1 and CDR2 (germline): LGHNA, YSLEER. In DNA, the CDR3 is TGCGCCAGCAGCCAAGAAGTTGGGGCGAAAGGGAAGACCCAGTACTTC. The encoded protein is CASSQEVGAKGKTQYF.

This chain uses TRBV2 with TRBJ1-5; perhaps TRBD1 as D (6 bases). The CDR3 contains 14 residues. Looked up from germline, CDR1 is SNHLY and CDR2 is FYNNEI. V was clipped by 4 bases and J by 5 bases, with 12 bases between them. CDR3 DNA: TGTGCCAGCAGTGGGGTTTCAGGGGATCAGCCCCAGCATTTT. It specifies CASSGVSGDQPQHF.

A few counts support this clone. The chain is built from TRBV6-1 and TRBJ1-1; D gene uncertain. The germline V gene has CDR1 MNHNS and CDR2 SASEGT. This CDR3 contains 13 residues. The V gene lost 6 bases and the J gene lost 1 base, with 9 bases spanning the gap. Here the CDR3 DNA reads TGTGCCAGCAGAGAGAACAGGAACACTGAAGCTTTCTTT. Its translation is CASRENRNTEAFF.

The chain is built from TRBV30 and TRBJ2-5, with TRBD2 matching over 11 bases. Germline CDR1 GTSNPN, CDR2 SVGIG (reference sequence). With V trimmed by 4 bases and J by 4 bases, 5 bases remained unmatched. The CDR3 loop spans 14 amino acids. Here the CDR3 DNA reads TGTGCCTGGACCTCACTAGCGGGGGCAGAGACCCAGTACTTC. Translated: CAWTSLAGAETQYF. Full variable domain (rest looked up from reference TRBV30 and TRBJ2-5): SQTIHQWPATLVQPVGSPLSLECTVEGTSNPNLYWYRQAAGRGLQLLFYSVGIGQISSEVPQNLSASRPQDRQFILSSKKLLLSDSGFYLCAWTSLAGAETQYFGPGTRLLVL.

This clone showed up just a few times. The rearrangement links TRBV11-2 to TRBJ1-2; D possibly corresponds to TRBD1 (5 bases). Trimming shortened V by 0 bases and J by 3 bases, and 11 bases separated the two germline ends. Germline CDR1 and CDR2: SGHAT and FQNNGV. There are 15 residues in the CDR3. CDR3 in amino acids: CASSLDLGGDYGYTF. The DNA of the CDR3 is TGTGCCAGCAGCTTAGATCTTGGGGGGGACTATGGCTACACCTTC.

This sequence joins TRBV30 and TRBJ2-2; D may be TRBD1 (5 bases). Per germline, CDR1 GTSNPN and CDR2 SVGIG (reference sequence). The V gene lost 1 base and the J gene lost 5 bases, with 20 bases spanning the gap. CDR3 length equals 17 residues. CDR3 protein: CAWSDLGVKVVTGELFF. The CDR3 DNA reads as TGTGCCTGGAGTGATTTAGGGGTGAAGGTGGTGACCGGGGAGCTGTTTTTT.

This chain connects TRBV6-1 to TRBJ2-2; 7 positions match TRBD2. CDR1 is MNHNS and CDR2 is SASEGT in the germline V gene. The CDR3 is 13 residues long. V was pared by 3 bases and J by 5 bases, with 0 bases of the junction left unmatched. The CDR3 loop reads CASSDSGTGELFF. CDR3 DNA sequence: TGTGCCAGCAGTGATAGCGGGACCGGGGAGCTGTTTTTT.

The CDR3 sequence is CASSLQWQGQETQYF. CDR3 DNA sequence: TGTGCCAGCAGTTTACAGTGGCAGGGCCAAGAGACCCAGTACTTC. This chain connects TRBV28 to TRBJ2-5; D is perhaps TRBD1 (5 bases). From germline, CDR1 is MDHEN and CDR2 SYDVKM. V shed 2 bases and J shed 1 base, with 11 bases lying between them. The CDR3 runs to 15 residues.

This clone was found once. The V and J genes are TRBV28 and TRBJ2-7; TRBD2 aligns across 11 bases. The CDR3 runs 18 residues. J was trimmed by 3 bases and V by 5 bases; bases with no gene match: 15. Germline CDR1 reads MDHEN; CDR2 reads SYDVKM. CDR3 DNA sequence: TGTGCCAGCAGTGGAACTAGCGGGAGTTTGGGGAGGTTCTACGAGCAGTACTTC. It codes for CASSGTSGSLGRFYEQYF.

This chain uses TRBV7-6 with TRBJ2-2; 7 positions match TRBD2. The germline V gene encodes CDR1 SGHVS and CDR2 FNYEAQ. With V trimmed by 4 bases and J by 5 bases, 13 bases remained unmatched. The CDR3 runs 17 residues. CDR3 DNA: TGTGCCAGCAGCTCGCGGACCGGCGGGAGTATGACCGGGGAGCTGTTTTTT. It encodes CASSSRTGGSMTGELFF.